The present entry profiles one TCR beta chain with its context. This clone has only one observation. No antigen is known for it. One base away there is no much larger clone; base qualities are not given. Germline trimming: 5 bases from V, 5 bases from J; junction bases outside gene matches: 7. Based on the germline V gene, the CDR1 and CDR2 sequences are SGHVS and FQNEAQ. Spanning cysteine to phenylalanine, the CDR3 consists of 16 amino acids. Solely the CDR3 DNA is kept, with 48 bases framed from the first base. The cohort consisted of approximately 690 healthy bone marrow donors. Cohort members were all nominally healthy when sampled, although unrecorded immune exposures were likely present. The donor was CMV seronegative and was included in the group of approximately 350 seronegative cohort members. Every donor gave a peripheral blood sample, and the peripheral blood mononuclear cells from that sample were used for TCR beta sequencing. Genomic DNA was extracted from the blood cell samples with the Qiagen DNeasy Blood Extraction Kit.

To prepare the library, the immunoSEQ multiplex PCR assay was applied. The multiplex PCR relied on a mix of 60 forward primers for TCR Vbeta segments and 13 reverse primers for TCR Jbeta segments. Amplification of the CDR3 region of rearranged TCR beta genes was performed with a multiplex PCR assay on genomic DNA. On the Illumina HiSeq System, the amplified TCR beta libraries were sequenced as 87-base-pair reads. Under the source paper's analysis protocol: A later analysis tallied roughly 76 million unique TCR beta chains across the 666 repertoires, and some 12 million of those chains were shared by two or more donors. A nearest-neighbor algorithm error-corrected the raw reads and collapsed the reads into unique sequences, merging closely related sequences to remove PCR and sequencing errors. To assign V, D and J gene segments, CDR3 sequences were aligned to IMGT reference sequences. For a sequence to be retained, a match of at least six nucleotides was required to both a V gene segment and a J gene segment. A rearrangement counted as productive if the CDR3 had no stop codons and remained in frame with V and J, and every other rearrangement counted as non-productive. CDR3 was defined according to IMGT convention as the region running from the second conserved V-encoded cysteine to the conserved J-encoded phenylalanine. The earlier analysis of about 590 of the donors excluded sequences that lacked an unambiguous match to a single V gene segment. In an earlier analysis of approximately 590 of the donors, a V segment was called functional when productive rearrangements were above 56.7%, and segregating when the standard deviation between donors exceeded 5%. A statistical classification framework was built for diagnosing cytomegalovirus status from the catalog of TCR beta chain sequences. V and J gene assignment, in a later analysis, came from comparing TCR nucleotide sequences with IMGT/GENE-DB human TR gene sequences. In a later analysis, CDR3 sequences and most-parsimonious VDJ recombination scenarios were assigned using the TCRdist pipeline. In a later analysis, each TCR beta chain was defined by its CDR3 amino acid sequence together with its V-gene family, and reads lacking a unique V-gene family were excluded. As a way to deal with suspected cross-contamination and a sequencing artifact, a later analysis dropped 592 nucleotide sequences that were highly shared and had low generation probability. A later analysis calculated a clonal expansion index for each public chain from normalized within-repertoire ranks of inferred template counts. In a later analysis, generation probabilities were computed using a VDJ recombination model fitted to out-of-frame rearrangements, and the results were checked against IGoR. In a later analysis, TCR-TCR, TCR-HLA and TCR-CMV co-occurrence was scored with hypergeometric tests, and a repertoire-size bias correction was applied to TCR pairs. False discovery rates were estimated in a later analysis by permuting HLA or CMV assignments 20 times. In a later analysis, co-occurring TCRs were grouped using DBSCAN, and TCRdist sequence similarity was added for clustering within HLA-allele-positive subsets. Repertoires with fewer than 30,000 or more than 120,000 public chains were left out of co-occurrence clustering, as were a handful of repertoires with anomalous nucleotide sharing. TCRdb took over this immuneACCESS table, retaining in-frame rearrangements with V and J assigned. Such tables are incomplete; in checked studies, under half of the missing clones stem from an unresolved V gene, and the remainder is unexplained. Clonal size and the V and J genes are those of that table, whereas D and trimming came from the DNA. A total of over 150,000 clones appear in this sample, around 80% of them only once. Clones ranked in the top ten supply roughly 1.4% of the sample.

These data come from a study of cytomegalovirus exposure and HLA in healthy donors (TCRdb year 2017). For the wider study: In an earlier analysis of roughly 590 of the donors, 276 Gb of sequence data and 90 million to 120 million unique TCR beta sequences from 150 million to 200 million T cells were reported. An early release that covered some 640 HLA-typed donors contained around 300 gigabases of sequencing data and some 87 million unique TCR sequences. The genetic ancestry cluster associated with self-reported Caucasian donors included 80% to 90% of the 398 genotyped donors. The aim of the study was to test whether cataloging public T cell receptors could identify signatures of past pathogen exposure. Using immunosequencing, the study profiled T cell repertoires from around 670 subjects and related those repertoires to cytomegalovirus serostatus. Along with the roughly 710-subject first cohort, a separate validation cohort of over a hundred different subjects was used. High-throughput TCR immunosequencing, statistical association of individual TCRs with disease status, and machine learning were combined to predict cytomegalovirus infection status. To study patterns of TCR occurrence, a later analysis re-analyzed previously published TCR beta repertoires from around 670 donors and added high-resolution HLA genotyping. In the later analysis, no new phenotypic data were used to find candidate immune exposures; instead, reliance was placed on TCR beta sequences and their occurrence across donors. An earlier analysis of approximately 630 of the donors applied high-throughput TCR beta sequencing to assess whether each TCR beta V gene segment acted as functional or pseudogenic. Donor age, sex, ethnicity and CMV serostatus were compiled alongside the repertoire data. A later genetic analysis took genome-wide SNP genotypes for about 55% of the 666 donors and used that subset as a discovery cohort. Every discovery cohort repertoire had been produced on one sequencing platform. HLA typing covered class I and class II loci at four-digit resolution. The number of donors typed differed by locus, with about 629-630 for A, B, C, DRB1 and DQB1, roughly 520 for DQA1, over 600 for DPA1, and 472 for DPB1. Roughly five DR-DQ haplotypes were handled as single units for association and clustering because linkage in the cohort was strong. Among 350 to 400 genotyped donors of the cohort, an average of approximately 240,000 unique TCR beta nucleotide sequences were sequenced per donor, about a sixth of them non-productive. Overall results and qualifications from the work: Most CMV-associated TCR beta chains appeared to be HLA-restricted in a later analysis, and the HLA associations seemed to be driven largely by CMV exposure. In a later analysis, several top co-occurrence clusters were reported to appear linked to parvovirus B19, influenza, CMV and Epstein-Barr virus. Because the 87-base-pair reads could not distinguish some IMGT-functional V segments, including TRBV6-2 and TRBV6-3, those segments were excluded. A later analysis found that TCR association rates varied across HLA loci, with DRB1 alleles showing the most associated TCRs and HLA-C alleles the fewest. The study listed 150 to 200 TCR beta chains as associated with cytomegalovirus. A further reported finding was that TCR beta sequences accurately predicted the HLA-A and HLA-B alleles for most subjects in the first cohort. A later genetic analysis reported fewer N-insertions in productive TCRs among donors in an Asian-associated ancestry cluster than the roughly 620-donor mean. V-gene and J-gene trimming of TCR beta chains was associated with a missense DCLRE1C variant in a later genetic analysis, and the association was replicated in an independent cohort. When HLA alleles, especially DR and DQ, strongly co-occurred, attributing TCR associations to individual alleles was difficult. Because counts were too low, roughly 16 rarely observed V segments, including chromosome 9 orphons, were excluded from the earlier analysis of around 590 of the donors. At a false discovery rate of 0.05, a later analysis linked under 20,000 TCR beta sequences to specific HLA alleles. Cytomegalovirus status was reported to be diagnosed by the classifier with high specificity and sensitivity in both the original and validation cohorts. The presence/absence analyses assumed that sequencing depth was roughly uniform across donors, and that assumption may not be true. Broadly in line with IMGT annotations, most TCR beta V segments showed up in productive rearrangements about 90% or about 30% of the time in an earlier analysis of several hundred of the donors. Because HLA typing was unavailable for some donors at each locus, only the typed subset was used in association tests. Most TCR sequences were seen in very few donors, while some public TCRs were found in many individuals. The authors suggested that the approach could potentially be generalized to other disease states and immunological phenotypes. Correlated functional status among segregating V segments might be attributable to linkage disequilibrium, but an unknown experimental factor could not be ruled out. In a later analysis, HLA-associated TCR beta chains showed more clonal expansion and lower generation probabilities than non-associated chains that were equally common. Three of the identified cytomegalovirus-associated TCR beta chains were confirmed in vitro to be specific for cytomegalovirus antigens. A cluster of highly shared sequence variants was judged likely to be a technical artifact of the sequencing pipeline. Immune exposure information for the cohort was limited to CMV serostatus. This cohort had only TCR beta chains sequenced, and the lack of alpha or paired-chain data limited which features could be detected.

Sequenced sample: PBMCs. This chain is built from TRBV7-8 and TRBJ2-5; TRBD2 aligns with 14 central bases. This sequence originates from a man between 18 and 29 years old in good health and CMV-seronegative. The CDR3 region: CASSEGLAGGQETQYF. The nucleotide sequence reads TGTGCCAGCAGCGAAGGACTAGCGGGAGGTCAGGAGACCCAGTACTTC. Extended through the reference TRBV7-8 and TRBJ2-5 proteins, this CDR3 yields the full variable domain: GAGVSQSPRYKVAKRGQDVALRCDPISGHVSLFWYQQALGQGPEFLTYFQNEAQLDKSGLPSDRFFAERPEGSVSTLKIQRTQQEDSAVYLCASSEGLAGGQETQYFGPGTRLLVL.